These 2 T cell receptor beta chains came from one sample sequenced in a study of cytomegalovirus exposure and HLA in healthy donors. A multiplex PCR was run with 60 Vbeta primers and 13 Jbeta primers. TCRdb keeps only in-frame clones here, not all; method: immunoSEQ multiplex PCR. Found here are more than 200,000 clones, roughly 79% of them singletons; the top ten hold about 2%. The sequenced sample was PBMCs. The receptors shown here come from a male donor in good health and CMV-seronegative.

This chain uses TRBV9 with TRBJ2-3, with 9 nucleotides matching TRBD1. J gave up 3 bases and V 4 bases, and 9 bases lay outside the gene matches. This CDR3 spans 16 amino acids. CDR1 and CDR2 (germline): SGDLS, YYNGEE. This CDR3 is CASSTYRGQGTDTQYF. As DNA, the CDR3 is TGTGCCAGCAGCACCTACAGGGGGCAGGGGACAGATACGCAGTATTTT.

V is TRBV29-1 and J is TRBJ1-2; the D gene is possibly TRBD1 (6 bases). CDR3 size: 14 residues. Between the trimmed V and J ends, which lost 1 base and 5 bases, there was a span of 14 bases. From germline, CDR1 is SQVTM and CDR2 ANQGSEA. The CDR3 DNA follows: TGCAGCGTTGAAGGTCCGGGGGGCCTGTATGGCTACACCTTC. Translation gives CSVEGPGGLYGYTF.